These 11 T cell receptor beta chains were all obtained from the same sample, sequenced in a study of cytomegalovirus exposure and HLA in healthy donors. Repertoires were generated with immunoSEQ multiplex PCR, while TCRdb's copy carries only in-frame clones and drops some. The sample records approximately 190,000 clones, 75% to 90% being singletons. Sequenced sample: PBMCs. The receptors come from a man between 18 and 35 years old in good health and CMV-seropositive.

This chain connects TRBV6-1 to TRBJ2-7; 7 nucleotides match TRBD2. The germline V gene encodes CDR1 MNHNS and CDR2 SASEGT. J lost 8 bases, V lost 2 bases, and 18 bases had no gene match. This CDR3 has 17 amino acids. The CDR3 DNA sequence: TGTGCCAGCAGTGAAAATGGGTTGGGACTAAACCCTACGAAGCAGTACTTC. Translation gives CASSENGLGLNPTKQYF.

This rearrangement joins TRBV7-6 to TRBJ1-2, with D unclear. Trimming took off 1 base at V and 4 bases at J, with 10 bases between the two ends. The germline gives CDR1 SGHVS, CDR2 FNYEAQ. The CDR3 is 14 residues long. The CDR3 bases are TGTGCCAGCAGCTTAGAGCATAGCCCCTATGGCTACACCTTC. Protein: CASSLEHSPYGYTF.

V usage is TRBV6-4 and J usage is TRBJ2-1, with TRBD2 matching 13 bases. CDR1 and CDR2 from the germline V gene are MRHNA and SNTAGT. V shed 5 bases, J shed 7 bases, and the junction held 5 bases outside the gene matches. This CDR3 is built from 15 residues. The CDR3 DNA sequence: TGTGCCAGCAGTTTCGGGACTAGCGGGGCTAATGAGCAGTTCTTC. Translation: CASSFGTSGANEQFF.

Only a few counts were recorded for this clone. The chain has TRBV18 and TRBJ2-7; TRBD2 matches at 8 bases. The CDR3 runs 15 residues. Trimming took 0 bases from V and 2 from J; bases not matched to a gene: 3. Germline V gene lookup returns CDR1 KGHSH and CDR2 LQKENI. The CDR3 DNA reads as TGTGCCAGCTCACCACCCAGCGGGGGCCCCTACGAGCAGTACTTC. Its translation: CASSPPSGGPYEQYF.

The CDR3 DNA sequence: TGTGCCAGCAGCTTAGTGAGGGATCACTACGAGCAGTACTTC. Protein: CASSLVRDHYEQYF. The chain combines TRBV7-8 with TRBJ2-7; tentatively, D is TRBD2 (5 bases). CDR1 is SGHVS, CDR2 FQNEAQ, per germline. The ends were cut back, 1 base at V and 3 bases at J, with 10 bases in the middle. The CDR3 runs to 14 residues.

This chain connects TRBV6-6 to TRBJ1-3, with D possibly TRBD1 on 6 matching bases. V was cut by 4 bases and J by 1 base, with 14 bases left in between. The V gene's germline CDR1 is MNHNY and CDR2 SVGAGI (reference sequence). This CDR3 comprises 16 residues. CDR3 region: CASSSRQDQSGNTIYF. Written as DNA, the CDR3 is TGTGCCAGCAGTTCCAGACAGGATCAATCTGGAAACACCATATATTTT.

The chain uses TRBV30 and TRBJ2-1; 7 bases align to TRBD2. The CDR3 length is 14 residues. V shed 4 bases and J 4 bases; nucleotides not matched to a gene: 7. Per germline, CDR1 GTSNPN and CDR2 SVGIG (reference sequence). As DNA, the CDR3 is TGTGCCTGGACCCCGGGACTACATTACAATGAGCAGTTCTTC. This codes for CAWTPGLHYNEQFF. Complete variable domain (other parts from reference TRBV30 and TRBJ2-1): SQTIHQWPATLVQPVGSPLSLECTVEGTSNPNLYWYRQAAGRGLQLLFYSVGIGQISSEVPQNLSASRPQDRQFILSSKKLLLSDSGFYLCAWTPGLHYNEQFFGPGTRLTVL.

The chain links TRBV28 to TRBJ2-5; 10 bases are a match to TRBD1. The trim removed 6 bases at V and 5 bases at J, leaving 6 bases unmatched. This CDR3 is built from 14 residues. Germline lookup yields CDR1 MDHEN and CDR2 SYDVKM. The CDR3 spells CASRWGDRGETQYF. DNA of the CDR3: TGTGCCAGCAGGTGGGGGGACAGGGGTGAGACCCAGTACTTC.

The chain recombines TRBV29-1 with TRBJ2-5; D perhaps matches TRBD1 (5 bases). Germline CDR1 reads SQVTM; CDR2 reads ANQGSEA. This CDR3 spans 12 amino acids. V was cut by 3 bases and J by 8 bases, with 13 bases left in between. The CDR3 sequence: CSVEGRSDTQYF. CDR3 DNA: TGCAGCGTTGAGGGGCGGTCCGATACCCAGTACTTC.

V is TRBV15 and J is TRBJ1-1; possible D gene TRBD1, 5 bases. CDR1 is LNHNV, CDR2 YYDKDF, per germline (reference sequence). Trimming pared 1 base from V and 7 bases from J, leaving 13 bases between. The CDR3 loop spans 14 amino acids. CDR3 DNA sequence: TGTGCCACCAGCAGAGTAATAGGGGATGGTGAAGCTTTCTTT. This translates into CATSRVIGDGEAFF.

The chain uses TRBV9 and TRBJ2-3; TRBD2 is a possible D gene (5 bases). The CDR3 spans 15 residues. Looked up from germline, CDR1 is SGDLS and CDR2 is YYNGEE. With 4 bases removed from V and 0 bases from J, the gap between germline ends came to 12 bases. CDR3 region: CASSSRGTSTDTQYF. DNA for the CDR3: TGTGCCAGCAGCTCTCGGGGTACTAGCACAGATACGCAGTATTTT.